The 5 T cell receptor beta chains given below trace back to one sample, sequenced in a study of T cell responses to AZD1222 COVID-19 vaccine. Using immunoSEQ multiplex PCR, the repertoire was profiled, and TCRdb retains in-frame clones only, with some absent. The sample has 100,000 to 150,000 clones, roughly 84% seen once. The material was peripheral blood, obtained on day 0 of AZD1222 vaccination. These receptors came from an adult in good health.

This clone occurred a few times. The chain joins TRBV10-1 to TRBJ1-5, with unresolved D. The CDR3 totals 16 residues. Germline lookup yields CDR1 WNHNN and CDR2 SYGVQD (reference sequence). Trimming stripped 2 bases from V and 5 bases from J, with 16 bases between. CDR3 amino acids: CASSEGRRPYYQPQHF. DNA of the CDR3: TGCGCCAGCAGTGAGGGAAGGCGGCCCTACTATCAGCCCCAGCATTTT.

V and J are TRBV6-1 and TRBJ2-7, with 10 positions matching TRBD2. The V segment lost 2 bases and the J segment 6 bases; nucleotides outside the gene matches: 7. Germline V gene lookup returns CDR1 MNHNS and CDR2 SASEGT. The CDR3 is 15 amino acids. CDR3 in DNA: TGTGCCAGCAGTGAACAAAGTCTAGCGGGGGCCGAGCAGTACTTC. As protein: CASSEQSLAGAEQYF.

The chain joins TRBV3-1 (or the pseudogene TRBV3-2) to TRBJ2-7; 9 bases agree with TRBD2. Germline trimming cut 2 bases from V and 3 bases from J; bases unmatched to any gene: 8. CDR1 is LGHDT, CDR2 YNNKEL, per germline (reference sequence). The CDR3 contains 16 residues. CDR3 DNA sequence: TGTGCCAGCAGCCAACCATCTAGCGGGGTGCTCTACGAGCAGTACTTC. Protein: CASSQPSSGVLYEQYF.

The genes are TRBV7-2 and TRBJ1-5; D uncertain. Germline V gene sequence: CDR1 SGHTA, CDR2 FQGNSA. This CDR3 contains 15 residues. The ends were cut back, 5 bases at V and 2 bases at J, with 13 bases in the middle. The CDR3 region is CASSEGGLGNQPQHF. For the CDR3, the DNA is TGTGCCAGCAGCGAGGGAGGGCTCGGCAATCAGCCCCAGCATTTT.

V usage is TRBV10-1 and J usage is TRBJ2-1; 10 nucleotides match TRBD1. The V gene end was trimmed by 5 bases and the J gene end by 7 bases; junction bases not matched to a gene: 11. Germline lookup yields CDR1 WNHNN and CDR2 SYGVQD (reference sequence). The CDR3 extends over 16 amino acids. CDR3 region: CASSYRRDRGLNEQFF. CDR3 sequence (DNA): TGCGCCAGCAGTTACCGCCGGGACAGGGGTCTTAATGAGCAGTTCTTC.